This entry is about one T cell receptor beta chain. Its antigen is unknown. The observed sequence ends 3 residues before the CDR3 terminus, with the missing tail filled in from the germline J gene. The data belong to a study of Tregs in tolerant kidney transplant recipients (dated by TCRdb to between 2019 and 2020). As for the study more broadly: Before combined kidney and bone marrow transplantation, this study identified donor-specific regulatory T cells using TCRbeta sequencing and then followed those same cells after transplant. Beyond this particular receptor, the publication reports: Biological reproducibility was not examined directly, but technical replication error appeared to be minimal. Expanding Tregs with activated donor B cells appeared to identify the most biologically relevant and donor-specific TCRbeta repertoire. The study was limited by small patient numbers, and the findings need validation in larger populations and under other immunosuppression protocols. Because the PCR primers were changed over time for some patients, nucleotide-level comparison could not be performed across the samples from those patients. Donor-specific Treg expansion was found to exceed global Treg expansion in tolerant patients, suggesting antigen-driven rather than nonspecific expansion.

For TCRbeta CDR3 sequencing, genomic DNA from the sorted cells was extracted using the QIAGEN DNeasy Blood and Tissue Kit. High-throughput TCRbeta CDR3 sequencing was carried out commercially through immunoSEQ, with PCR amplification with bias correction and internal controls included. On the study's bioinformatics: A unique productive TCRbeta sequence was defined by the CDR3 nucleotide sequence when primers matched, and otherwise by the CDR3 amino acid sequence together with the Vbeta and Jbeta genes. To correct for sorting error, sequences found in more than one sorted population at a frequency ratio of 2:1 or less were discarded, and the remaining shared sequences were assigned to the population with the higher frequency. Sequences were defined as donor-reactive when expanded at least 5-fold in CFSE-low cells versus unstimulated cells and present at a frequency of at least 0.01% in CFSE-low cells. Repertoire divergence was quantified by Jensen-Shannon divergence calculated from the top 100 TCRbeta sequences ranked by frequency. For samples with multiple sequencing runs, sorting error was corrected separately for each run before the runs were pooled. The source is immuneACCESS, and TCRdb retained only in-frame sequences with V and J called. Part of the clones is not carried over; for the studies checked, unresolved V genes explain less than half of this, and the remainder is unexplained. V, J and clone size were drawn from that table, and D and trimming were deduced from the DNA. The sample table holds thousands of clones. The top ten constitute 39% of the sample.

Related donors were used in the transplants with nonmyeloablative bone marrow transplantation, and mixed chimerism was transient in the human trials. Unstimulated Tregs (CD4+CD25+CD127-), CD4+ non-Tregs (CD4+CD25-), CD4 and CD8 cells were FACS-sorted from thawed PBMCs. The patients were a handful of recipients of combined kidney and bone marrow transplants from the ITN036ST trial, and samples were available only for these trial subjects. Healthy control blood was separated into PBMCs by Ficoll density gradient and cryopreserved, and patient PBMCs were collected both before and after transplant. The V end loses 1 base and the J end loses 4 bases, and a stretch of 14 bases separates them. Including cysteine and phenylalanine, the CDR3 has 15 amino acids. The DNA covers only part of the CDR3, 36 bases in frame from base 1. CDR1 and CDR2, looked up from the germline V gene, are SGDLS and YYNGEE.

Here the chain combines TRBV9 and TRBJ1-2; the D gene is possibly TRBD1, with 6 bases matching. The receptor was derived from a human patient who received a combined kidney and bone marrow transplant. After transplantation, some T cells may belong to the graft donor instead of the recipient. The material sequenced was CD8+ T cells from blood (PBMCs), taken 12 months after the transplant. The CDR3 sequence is CASSVSSGAVYGYTF. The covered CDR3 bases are TGTGCCAGCAGCGTAAGTTCAGGGGCGGTCTATGGC.